The 29 T cell receptor beta chains in this list originate from one sample, sequenced in a study of blood T cell repertoires in COVID-19. The data were produced by immunoSEQ multiplex PCR, yet TCRdb's version contains in-frame clones alone and is incomplete. The sample includes 70,000 or so clones, 60% to 75% of them seen just once. The sequenced material came from peripheral blood. Receptors originate from a woman in her 70s with acute or convalescent COVID-19.

J is TRBJ1-2 and V is TRBV13; no firm D call. Trimming removed 1 base from V and 0 bases from J, with 9 bases in between. In germline, CDR1 is PRHDT, CDR2 FYEKMQ (reference sequence). CDR3 length: 15 amino acids. CDR3 region: CASSLAAGSNYGYTF. For the CDR3, the DNA is TGTGCCAGCAGCTTAGCAGCGGGGTCTAACTATGGCTACACCTTC.

This rearrangement joins TRBV27 to TRBJ1-1; D ambiguous. CDR1 MNHEY and CDR2 SMNVEV come from the germline V gene (reference sequence). Trimming pared 7 bases from V and 1 base from J, leaving 13 bases between. CDR3 length equals 14 residues. The DNA of the CDR3 is TGTGCCAGCACCCCCGGAGGGAGGAACACTGAAGCTTTCTTT. It yields the protein CASTPGGRNTEAFF.

This sequence joins TRBV25-1 and TRBJ1-4; 8 bases fit TRBD1. Germline V lookup: CDR1 MGHDK, CDR2 SYGVNS. V lost 7 bases to trimming and J lost 5 bases; unmatched junction nucleotides: 9. CDR3 length equals 15 residues. For the CDR3, the DNA is TGTGCCAGCAACGCCACACAGGGGGTAAATGAAAAACTGTTTTTT. Residues: CASNATQGVNEKLFF.

The chain couples TRBV29-1 to TRBJ2-3; the D is unclear. The V end was cut by 2 bases, the J end by 4 bases, with 4 bases between. The CDR3 runs to 11 residues. The V gene's germline CDR1 is SQVTM and CDR2 ANQGSEA. The CDR3 DNA is TGCAGCGTTGAACCTGCAGATACGCAGTATTTT. Encoded protein: CSVEPADTQYF.

This clone was detected only a few times. The J gene is TRBJ1-3, the V gene TRBV29-1; no reliable D call. CDR1 SQVTM and CDR2 ANQGSEA come from the germline V gene. This CDR3 is built from 14 residues. Trimming pared 7 bases from V and 3 bases from J, leaving 16 bases between. The CDR3 is CSGARGNSGNTIYF. The CDR3 coding sequence is TGCAGCGGAGCTCGCGGGAATAGTGGAAACACCATATATTTT.

V is TRBV11-3 and J is TRBJ2-3; D is uncertain. Germline values: CDR1 SGHNT, CDR2 YENEEA. Trimming left V 5 bases short and J 5 bases short, with 11 bases between. The CDR3 runs to 13 residues. The CDR3 region is CASSRNERDTQYF. As DNA, the CDR3 is TGTGCCAGCAGCCGAAACGAGAGAGATACGCAGTATTTT.

The genes are TRBV5-1 and TRBJ2-2; D might be TRBD1 (6 bases). There are 15 residues in the CDR3. CDR1 SGHRS and CDR2 YFSETQ come from the germline V gene. Trimming cost V 4 bases and J 3 bases, with 13 bases left between them. The CDR3 DNA sequence: TGCGCCAGCAGCAAACAGGGTCTGGACACCGGGGAGCTGTTTTTT. It is translated as CASSKQGLDTGELFF. The variable domain in full, completed from reference TRBV5-1 and TRBJ2-2, reads KAGVTQTPRYLIKTRGQQVTLSCSPISGHRSVSWYQQTPGQGLQFLFEYFSETQRNKGNFPGRFSGRQFSNSRSEMNVSTLELGDSALYLCASSKQGLDTGELFFGEGSRLTVL.

The rearrangement joins TRBV11-3 to TRBJ1-1, with D unclear. With 3 bases removed from V and 4 bases from J, the gap between germline ends came to 15 bases. The germline CDR1 and CDR2 sequences are SGHNT and YENEEA. The CDR3 covers 15 residues. The CDR3 is CASSLSGRAGTEAFF. For the CDR3, the DNA is TGTGCCAGCAGCTTGTCGGGGAGGGCCGGCACTGAAGCTTTCTTT. Drawing the rest from reference TRBV11-3 and TRBJ1-1, the complete variable domain is EAGVVQSPRYKIIEKKQPVAFWCNPISGHNTLYWYLQNLGQGPELLIRYENEEAVDDSQLPKDRFSAERLKGVDSTLKIQPAELGDSAVYLCASSLSGRAGTEAFFGQGTRLTVV.

This clone has just a few counts. The chain employs TRBV6-5 and TRBJ1-2, with 8 bases that match TRBD1. Per germline, CDR1 MNHEY and CDR2 SVGAGI. V was pared by 6 bases and J by 8 bases, with 11 bases of the junction left unmatched. This CDR3 has 14 residues. CDR3: CASSPGQGARGYTF. The CDR3 bases are TGTGCCAGCAGCCCGGGGCAGGGGGCGCGAGGCTACACCTTC.

A single count supports this clone. The V and J genes are TRBV15 and TRBJ2-7; possible D gene TRBD2, 6 bases. The CDR3 contains 14 residues. Germline CDR1 reads LNHNV; CDR2 reads YYDKDF (reference sequence). V shed 0 bases and J shed 4 bases, with 10 bases lying between them. For the CDR3, the DNA is TGTGCCACCAGCAGAGAATCGGCGGGATACGAGCAGTACTTC. It specifies CATSRESAGYEQYF.

This clone turned up a few times. The V call is TRBV6-5, the J call TRBJ1-5; D uncertain. Per the germline V gene, CDR1 is MNHEY and CDR2 is SVGAGI. The CDR3 has 13 amino acids. Deletions cut 6 bases from V and 5 bases from J, with 11 bases between. CDR3: CASRQDKHQPQHF. In nucleotides, the CDR3 is TGTGCCAGCAGACAAGACAAGCATCAGCCCCAGCATTTT.

The sample holds one count of this clone. This rearrangement joins TRBV7-2 to TRBJ2-1, with D possibly matching TRBD1 (5 bases). Trimming cost V 3 bases and J 8 bases, with 11 bases left between them. The CDR3 has 13 residues. Germline V gene lookup returns CDR1 SGHTA and CDR2 FQGNSA. The CDR3 protein is CASSFQGRDEQFF. The CDR3 coding sequence is TGTGCCAGCAGCTTTCAGGGTAGGGATGAGCAGTTCTTC.

The rearrangement links TRBV14 to TRBJ1-1; unclear D gene. CDR1 is SGHDN and CDR2 is FVKESK in the germline V gene. The CDR3 contains 16 residues. V dropped 2 bases and J dropped 5 bases, with 18 bases sitting between them. Written as DNA, the CDR3 is TGTGCCAGCAGCCAAAGCCTGCGTGCTGGGAGGACTGAAGCTTTCTTT. Protein: CASSQSLRAGRTEAFF.

The chain recombines TRBV6-5 with TRBJ1-4; 7 nucleotides line up with TRBD1. The CDR3 loop spans 15 amino acids. CDR1 and CDR2 (germline): MNHEY, SVGAGI. V shed 6 bases and J 4 bases; nucleotides not matched to a gene: 8. CDR3 coding DNA: TGTGCCAGCAGGGTTAGGGGGCTGGATAATGAAAAACTGTTTTTT. Its protein product is CASRVRGLDNEKLFF.

This chain links TRBV6-5 with TRBJ1-2; D is uncertain. The germline V gene has CDR1 MNHEY and CDR2 SVGAGI. The CDR3 is 13 residues long. The V gene lost 6 bases and the J gene lost 4 bases, with 12 bases spanning the gap. Here the CDR3 DNA reads TGTGCCAGCAGCCTCGCCAGAAGCTATGGCTACACCTTC. The encoded protein is CASSLARSYGYTF.

This chain uses TRBV5-4 with TRBJ2-7; 8 nucleotides agree with TRBD1. The CDR3 sequence is 15 residues long. Germline lookup yields CDR1 SGHNT and CDR2 YYREEE (reference sequence). V gave up 2 bases and J gave up 2 bases; unmatched junction bases: 6. In DNA form, the CDR3 reads TGTGCCAGCAGCTTCAAACCGGGACAGGCCTACGAGCAGTACTTC. Translating gives CASSFKPGQAYEQYF. Together with reference TRBV5-4 and TRBJ2-7, the CDR3 gives the full variable domain: ETGVTQSPTHLIKTRGQQVTLRCSSQSGHNTVSWYQQALGQGPQFIFQYYREEENGRGNFPPRFSGLQFPNYSSELNVNALELDDSALYLCASSFKPGQAYEQYFGPGTRLTVT.

The rearrangement uses TRBV25-1 and TRBJ1-6, with D possibly matching TRBD1 (6 bases). This CDR3 is 16 amino acids long. Germline V gives CDR1 MGHDK, CDR2 SYGVNS. V was trimmed by 6 bases and J by 7 bases, leaving 19 bases between them. DNA of the CDR3: TGTGCCAGCAGAACGGTGGGGGGGCAAGGGAATTCACCCCTCCACTTT. It yields the protein CASRTVGGQGNSPLHF. The full variable domain, completed using reference TRBV25-1 and TRBJ1-6, is EADIYQTPRYLVIGTGKKITLECSQTMGHDKMYWYQQDPGMELHLIHYSYGVNSTEKGDLSSESTVSRIRTEHFPLTLESARPSHTSQYLCASRTVGGQGNSPLHFGNGTRLTVT.

The chain employs TRBV19 and TRBJ2-1; D is undetermined. Trimming removed 3 bases from V and 6 bases from J, with 15 bases in between. There are 15 residues in the CDR3. The germline V gene encodes CDR1 LNHDA and CDR2 SQIVND (reference sequence). For the CDR3, the DNA is TGTGCCAGTAGTATGGCCACCCTCCCTAGCAATGAGCAGTTCTTC. Its protein is CASSMATLPSNEQFF.

This clone occurred once. Written as DNA, the CDR3 is TGCGCCAGCAGCCTTAGCGGGACGGTTAGGTTTAATTCACCCCTCCACTTT. This gives the protein CASSLSGTVRFNSPLHF. The chain has TRBV4-1 and TRBJ1-6; a weak D match, TRBD1 (5 bases). Trimming removed 4 bases from V and 6 bases from J, with 19 bases in between. Germline-derived CDR1 and CDR2 are MGHRA and YSYEKL. The CDR3 has 17 residues.

The chain combines TRBV4-1 with TRBJ2-2; 12 bases are shared with TRBD2. Losses at the gene ends were 0 bases for V and 6 bases for J; bases not matched to a gene: 8. There are 18 residues in the CDR3. Germline CDR1 MGHRA, CDR2 YSYEKL. The CDR3 is CASSQERLAGAFSGELFF. CDR3 DNA sequence: TGCGCCAGCAGCCAAGAAAGACTAGCGGGAGCCTTTTCCGGGGAGCTGTTTTTT.

The genes are TRBV6-5 and TRBJ1-2; 8 nucleotides align to TRBD1. This CDR3 has 15 residues. Germline V gives CDR1 MNHEY, CDR2 SVGAGI. J was trimmed by 4 bases and V by 6 bases; bases with no gene match: 10. The CDR3 protein is CASSLKTGEFYGYTF. Here the CDR3 DNA reads TGTGCCAGCAGCCTAAAGACAGGGGAATTCTATGGCTACACCTTC.

The V and J genes are TRBV20-1 and TRBJ1-2; D call uncertain. Trimming took 3 bases from V and 4 from J, leaving 15 bases between them. The CDR3 is made up of 14 amino acids. The germline gives CDR1 DFQATT, CDR2 SNEGSKA (reference sequence). Here the CDR3 DNA reads TGCAGTGCTAGTAGATTAGAGGGTTTCTATGGCTACACCTTC. Translated: CSASRLEGFYGYTF.

The rearrangement uses TRBV27 and TRBJ2-1; 10 positions agree with TRBD2. With V trimmed by 6 bases and J by 6 bases, 17 bases remained unmatched. The germline V gene encodes CDR1 MNHEY and CDR2 SMNVEV (reference sequence). The CDR3 consists of 18 residues. CDR3 loop: CASSQQPSGRSVGNEQFF. In nucleotides, the CDR3 is TGTGCCAGCAGCCAGCAGCCTAGCGGGAGATCGGTAGGCAATGAGCAGTTCTTC.

The chain is built from TRBV28 and TRBJ2-7; no reliable D call. Trimming shortened V by 5 bases and J by 3 bases, and 8 bases separated the two germline ends. CDR1 and CDR2 from the germline V gene are MDHEN and SYDVKM. This CDR3 comprises 12 residues. Here the CDR3 DNA reads TGTGCCAGCAGTCTACCTCACTACGAGCAGTACTTC. Residues: CASSLPHYEQYF.

The chain is built from TRBV5-1 and TRBJ2-7; D is possibly TRBD2 (6 bases). The germline V gene encodes CDR1 SGHRS and CDR2 YFSETQ. The CDR3 length is 18 residues. Between the trimmed V and J ends, which lost 4 bases and 0 bases, there was a span of 23 bases. DNA of the CDR3: TGCGCCAGCAGCCGGACTAAAAAAGAAGATGGGGTCTCCTACGAGCAGTACTTC. Its protein is CASSRTKKEDGVSYEQYF.

The chain combines TRBV4-1 with TRBJ1-5; D is uncertain. The CDR3 extends over 17 amino acids. CDR1 MGHRA and CDR2 YSYEKL come from the germline V gene. V lost 0 bases to trimming and J lost 2 bases, with 14 bases between them. The CDR3 region is CASSQDPPGERNQPQHF. DNA of the CDR3: TGCGCCAGCAGCCAAGATCCGCCGGGAGAGCGCAATCAGCCCCAGCATTTT.

The chain recombines TRBV6-2 or TRBV6-3 with TRBJ2-5; D gene uncertain. The V end lost 5 bases, the J end lost 4 bases, and 8 bases lay between the germline ends. CDR1 MNHEY and CDR2 SVGEGT come from the germline V gene. The CDR3 is made up of 12 amino acids. CDR3 bases: TGTGCCAGCAGTAAAAGAGGAGAGACCCAGTACTTC. It codes for CASSKRGETQYF.

V is TRBV6-5 and J is TRBJ1-1; the match to TRBD1 covers 10 bases. This CDR3 contains 14 residues. Germline V gene sequence: CDR1 MNHEY, CDR2 SVGAGI. J lost 1 base, V lost 7 bases, and 3 bases had no gene match. The CDR3 loop reads CASKRQGANTEAFF. The DNA of the CDR3 is TGTGCCAGCAAAAGACAGGGGGCGAACACTGAAGCTTTCTTT.

This clone was observed a single time. CDR3 in amino acids: CASCPGGRKTEAFF. DNA of the CDR3: TGTGCCAGCTGCCCCGGGGGGCGAAAAACTGAAGCTTTCTTT. This rearrangement joins TRBV28 to TRBJ1-1, with D perhaps TRBD1 (6 bases). CDR1 is MDHEN, CDR2 SYDVKM, per germline. The CDR3 consists of 14 residues. Trimming removed 8 bases at V and 5 bases at J, with 18 bases between.